These T cell receptor beta chains were read from a single sample in a study of blood T cell repertoires in COVID-19. Assay: immunoSEQ multiplex PCR; the TCRdb copy retains only in-frame clones and omits some. The table has around 85,000 clones, roughly 82% seen once. Sequenced input: peripheral blood. These receptors were collected from a man between 45 and 60 years old with active COVID-19. Each CDR3 is given with its conserved first and last residue. The D gene is left open where the match is weak. Clone size is not always given. Where it is, it says once, few, many or a class for expanded clones.

j_call,cdr3_length,v_call,clone_size,d_call,cdr3_nt,cdr3_aa
TRBJ2-7,13,TRBV5-6,-,TRBD1,TGTGCCAGCAGCTCCGGACAGGGAAACGAGCAGTACTTC,CASSSGQGNEQYF
TRBJ2-1,15,TRBV30,-,TRBD2,TGTGCCTGGAGTGTACTAGCGGGGGGGTACAATGAGCAGTTCTTC,CAWSVLAGGYNEQFF
TRBJ2-1,14,TRBV30,-,TRBD1,TGTGCCTGGAGTTCCGGGACAGGGGTCAATGAGCAGTTCTTC,CAWSSGTGVNEQFF
TRBJ2-1,15,TRBV27,many,-,TGTGCCAGCAGTTTATCGGAGGGCCGAAACAATGAGCAGTTCTTC,CASSLSEGRNNEQFF
TRBJ1-5,13,TRBV27,-,-,TGTGCCAGCAGCCCCCGGGGCAATCAGCCCCAGCATTTT,CASSPRGNQPQHF
TRBJ2-3,10,TRBV21-1,-,-,TGTGCCAGCCGTCCGGGTACGCAGTATTTT,CASRPGTQYF
TRBJ2-1,12,TRBV5-1,many,-,TGCGCCAGCAGTATGGTGGGCGATGAGCAGTTCTTC,CASSMVGDEQFF
TRBJ1-2,13,TRBV29-1,-,-,TGCAGCGTTGAAGTGGGCAGGGGACATGGCTACACCTTC,CSVEVGRGHGYTF
TRBJ1-1,16,TRBV7-6,-,-,TGTGCCAGCAGCTCCTCCTCCCAATGGGGGGACACTGAAGCTTTCTTT,CASSSSSQWGDTEAFF
TRBJ2-1,13,TRBV7-3,-,-,TGTGCCAGCAGCTTTGGAGAGTACAATGAGCAGTTCTTC,CASSFGEYNEQFF
TRBJ1-2,15,TRBV4-1,-,-,TGCGCCAGCAGCCAAGATCGTAGGGGCGCTGAGGGCTACACCTTC,CASSQDRRGAEGYTF
TRBJ1-2,14,TRBV7-8,-,TRBD1,TGTGCCAGCAGCCCCCGGACAGGGGTCTATGGCTACACCTTC,CASSPRTGVYGYTF
TRBJ2-2,16,TRBV5-6,-,TRBD1,TGTGCCAGCAGCTCTACCGGGACAGGGGCCACCGGGGAGCTGTTTTTT,CASSSTGTGATGELFF
TRBJ1-4,18,TRBV18,-,TRBD1,TGTGCCAGCTCAGACCGAATCCATCCACAGGGGGAGAATGAAAAACTGTTTTTT,CASSDRIHPQGENEKLFF
TRBJ2-2,15,TRBV7-2,-,-,TGTGCCAGCAGCTTGGGACTCGCGAACACCGGGGAGCTGTTTTTT,CASSLGLANTGELFF
TRBJ2-7,15,TRBV20-1,-,TRBD2,TGCAGTGCTAGTAGGCTAGCGGGAGCCACCTACGAGCAGTACTTC,CSASRLAGATYEQYF
TRBJ1-1,14,TRBV6-2/TRBV6-3,-,TRBD1,TGTGCCAGCAGCCAACGACAGGGTTCCACTGAAGCTTTCTTT,CASSQRQGSTEAFF
TRBJ2-3,17,TRBV4-1,-,-,TGCGCCAGCAGCCAGAGGACAGTCTTTACTAGCACAGATACGCAGTATTTT,CASSQRTVFTSTDTQYF
TRBJ2-7,15,TRBV4-3,-,TRBD1,TGCGCCAGCAGCCCCACAGGACAGGGGGCCAGGGAGCAGTACTTC,CASSPTGQGAREQYF
TRBJ2-5,14,TRBV6-5,-,TRBD1,TGTGCCAGCAGGGGGACAGGGGGGCAAGAGACCCAGTACTTC,CASRGTGGQETQYF
TRBJ2-1,13,TRBV5-6,-,-,TGTGCCAGCAGCTTGACCCGTAGCAATGAGCAGTTCTTC,CASSLTRSNEQFF
TRBJ2-7,15,TRBV28,-,TRBD1,TGTGCCAGCAAGGAGGGGGGACAGGGGGAGGTACAGCAGTACTTC,CASKEGGQGEVQQYF
TRBJ1-1,14,TRBV28,-,TRBD1,TGTGCCAGTAGGATCACAGGGGGGGCTAGTGAAGCTTTCTTT,CASRITGGASEAFF
TRBJ1-2,16,TRBV7-8,-,TRBD1,TGTGCCAGCAGCTTAGCGATGGAGAACAGGGGGTATGGCTACACCTTC,CASSLAMENRGYGYTF
TRBJ2-7,15,TRBV4-3,-,-,TGCGCCAGCAGCCAAGATGTCAGGTTTTCCTACGAGCAGTACTTC,CASSQDVRFSYEQYF
TRBJ2-7,17,TRBV28,-,TRBD1,TGTGCCAGCAGTACAAGCCCCTACAGGGGGCGGACCTACGAGCAGTACTTC,CASSTSPYRGRTYEQYF
TRBJ2-1,19,TRBV7-2,-,TRBD2,TGTGCCAGCAGCTTAGCGCTAGGGTTAGCGGGAGTACCCCAACATGAGCAGTTCTTC,CASSLALGLAGVPQHEQFF
TRBJ1-1,13,TRBV7-3,few,TRBD1,TGTGCCAGCAGCTCAGACAGGGGAGCTGAAGCTTTCTTT,CASSSDRGAEAFF
TRBJ2-5,12,TRBV4-1,-,-,TGCGCCAGCAGCCAAGATGAGGAGACCCAGTACTTC,CASSQDEETQYF
TRBJ1-2,15,TRBV6-6,-,TRBD1,TGTGCCAGCAGAGCTTTGACAGGGGGGAACTATGGCTACACCTTC,CASRALTGGNYGYTF
TRBJ1-1,16,TRBV4-1,-,-,TGCGCCAGCAGCCATCCTAAGGGAGGGGGGAACACTGAAGCTTTCTTT,CASSHPKGGGNTEAFF
TRBJ2-5,15,TRBV5-1,-,TRBD1,TGCGCCAGCAGCCCAGACAGGGTTGGGCAGGAGACCCAGTACTTC,CASSPDRVGQETQYF
TRBJ2-3,15,TRBV7-9,-,TRBD2,TGTGCCAGCAGCTTAGTGGCTAGCGGGAGAGATACGCAGTATTTT,CASSLVASGRDTQYF
TRBJ2-7,15,TRBV6-6,-,-,TGTGCCAGCAGGTATACCGGGACAAATCCCAACGAGCAGTACTTC,CASRYTGTNPNEQYF
TRBJ2-1,15,TRBV7-8,-,TRBD2,TGTGCCAGCAGCTTGCTTGCGCGGGGGACCCCGGCGCAGTTCTTC,CASSLLARGTPAQFF
TRBJ2-2,13,TRBV5-1,-,-,TGCGCCAGCATTGGGAGGAACACCGGGGAGCTGTTTTTT,CASIGRNTGELFF
TRBJ1-1,18,TRBV19,-,-,TGTGCCAGTAGTTCGGGAAGACTACGGCTGGAGACGAACACTGAAGCTTTCTTT,CASSSGRLRLETNTEAFF
TRBJ2-1,15,TRBV9,-,TRBD2,TGTGCCAGCAGCGTCTCACTAGCGGGTTACAATGAGCAGTTCTTC,CASSVSLAGYNEQFF
TRBJ1-5,14,TRBV7-2,once,-,TGTGCCAGCAGCTTAGAGAATTGGAGTCTGGCCCAGCATTTT,CASSLENWSLAQHF